This T cell receptor beta chain appears in the sequencing data of a study of T cell responses to AZD1222 COVID-19 vaccine (dated by TCRdb to the early 2020s). For the wider study: AZD1222 recipients with second doses at about 4 weeks or about 12 weeks were pooled, because spike-specific TCR depth and breadth did not differ between schedules. A total of over 230 trial participants underwent TCR sequencing, of whom some 210 received two doses of AZD1222 and some 26 received two doses of the MenACWY control vaccine. Trial participants were enrolled into age subgroups of 18-55, 56-69 and 70-plus years, which contained about 160, 30 and 59 TCR-sequenced participants, respectively. Overall study outcomes, separate from this receptor: Because no day 14 peak-response samples were available, repertoires were characterized only after the peak T cell response. The 56-69-year group was small, and its depth increase did not reach significance, likely because of low power. Reportedly, almost half of the unique spike-specific TCRs recognized epitopes lying outside the regions that are mutated in the B.1.351 and B.1.1.7 variants. After two AZD1222 doses, spike-specific TCR breadth and depth were significantly higher than at day 0 and than in MenACWY recipients. Conclusions about previously exposed vaccinees are limited because only 5 or 6 AZD1222 recipients were SARS-CoV-2 seropositive at baseline. Participants were mostly white British and included more females than males, and it was suggested by the authors that clonal diversity may have been underestimated. The whole spike protein was spanned by vaccine-associated CD4 TCRs, and dominant responses were seen in regions 160-218 and 743-854.

What the time point label conveys for this sample: baseline before first vaccination. Vaccinee samples were obtained from the UK trials COV001 and COV002, which included a single-blind randomized controlled phase 2/3 trial of AZD1222 (ChAdOx1 nCoV-19) in healthy adults. Trial participant PBMC samples were collected at day 0 and day 28 after the second dose for TCRbeta chain sequencing. In the case of this clone: Its target antigen remains unknown. Base qualities were left out, and no much larger clone turns up one base away.

As encoded in the germline V gene (reference sequence), CDR1 is GTSNPN while CDR2 is SVGIG. The CDR3 has 12 amino acids, counting the end cysteine and phenylalanine. Only CDR3 DNA remains: 36 bases, in frame from the first base. At the junction V is shortened by 2 bases and J by 5 bases, with 8 bases in between. The CDR3 regions of human TCRbeta chains were analyzed by immunosequencing. Per the authors' processing: Repertoire TCRs were matched against a reference library of SARS-CoV-2-specific TCRs generated with the MIRA antigen-specificity platform. Breadth was defined as the fraction of unique TCRs that were SARS-CoV-2-associated, and depth was defined as the fraction of total T cells that were SARS-CoV-2-associated. Using the MIRA data, each spike-specific TCR was assigned both to the spike region to which the TCR was reactive and to a CD4 or CD8 class. Log10-transformed breadth and depth values were compared by one-way ANOVA with Sidak's multiple comparisons tests. In TCRdb, the immuneACCESS table is reduced to in-frame sequences with V and J assigned. These tables do not hold every clone; where another copy was compared, an unresolved V gene accounts for under half, and the others remain unexplained. D and trimming come from the DNA, and the V and J calls and clone size come from that table. Recorded for this sample are around 150,000 clones; approximately 91% of them occurred a single time. Roughly 5% of the sample comes from the top ten.

Specimen: peripheral blood, collected on day 0 of AZD1222 vaccination. The TCR sequence derives from an adult in good health. This receptor chain uses TRBV30 and TRBJ2-3; too little of a D gene remains to name it. The nucleotide sequence reads as follows: TGTGCCTGGAGTCCGACCCGAGATACGCAGTATTTT. It translates to CAWSPTRDTQYF.